A selection of T cell receptor beta chains follows, all from one sample in a study of siplizumab effects on memory and regulatory T cells. TCRdb's table, derived via immunoSEQ multiplex PCR, lists solely in-frame clones and lacks some. This sample has about 50,000 clones, with 93% found just once. The specimen sequenced was CD8+ T cells sorted from blood. These receptors came from a human donor in good health. The CDR3 runs from the conserved cysteine through the conserved F or W. A D gene is named only where the DNA matches it firmly. A clone size is listed for some rows: how often the clone was seen (once, few, many), or a class if it is expanded.

J gene | D gene | clone size | V gene | CDR3 DNA | CDR3 protein
TRBJ2-2 | NA | NA | TRBV7-3 | TGTGCCAGCGGTCAAGATCCGAACACCGGGGAGCTGTTTTTT | CASGQDPNTGELFF
TRBJ2-7 | NA | NA | TRBV5-6 | TGTGCCAGCAGCTTGGAAGCGCTCGAGCAGTACTTC | CASSLEALEQYF
TRBJ2-1 | NA | NA | TRBV27 | TGTGCCAGCGGGCCCCAGGGGTACAATGAGCAGTTCTTC | CASGPQGYNEQFF
TRBJ1-5 | TRBD1 | NA | TRBV2 | TGTGCCAGCAGTGAAGGGACAGGGGAACAGCCCCAGCATTTT | CASSEGTGEQPQHF
TRBJ2-6 | TRBD1 | NA | TRBV13 | TGTGCCAGCAGCAACACAGGGGCTGGGGCCAACGTCCTGACTTTC | CASSNTGAGANVLTF
TRBJ2-2 | NA | NA | TRBV29-1 | TGCAGCGTTGGGAGCAGCGGAGGCACCGGGGAGCTGTTTTTT | CSVGSSGGTGELFF
TRBJ2-1 | TRBD2 | NA | TRBV2 | TGTGCCAGCAGTGACGTGGGACTACTCATCTCCAATGAGCAGTTCTTC | CASSDVGLLISNEQFF
TRBJ2-7 | TRBD1 | NA | TRBV4-1 | TGCGCCAGCAGCCAAGGTCCAGGGGGTTTCGACGAGCAGTACTTC | CASSQGPGGFDEQYF
TRBJ2-5 | NA | NA | TRBV29-1 | TGCAGCGTTGAAGAACGTGGCAGGGTCGGGGAGACCCAGTACTTC | CSVEERGRVGETQYF
TRBJ2-1 | TRBD2 | NA | TRBV2 | TGTGCCAGCAGGGAAGCGGGAGAAACCGAGCAGTTCTTC | CASREAGETEQFF
TRBJ1-1 | TRBD1 | few | TRBV2 | TGTGCCAGCAGAGATGGACAGGGGATGAACACTGAAGCTTTCTTT | CASRDGQGMNTEAFF
TRBJ1-1 | TRBD1 | few | TRBV2 | TGTGCCAGCAGAACTCAGGGGGCGCGGGGGGTTGAAGCTTTCTTT | CASRTQGARGVEAFF
TRBJ2-7 | TRBD2 | NA | TRBV7-2 | TGTGCCAGCAGCCTAACTTCCCTGCAGCGGGAGAAGGCCCTCGAGCAGTACTTC | CASSLTSLQREKALEQYF
TRBJ1-2 | NA | NA | TRBV15 | TGTGCCACCAGCAGAGGAGGGGGCTACACCTTC | CATSRGGGYTF
TRBJ2-7 | NA | NA | TRBV11-2 | TGTGCCAGCAGCTTAGTTGGCAGGTTCTCCTACGAGCAGTACTTC | CASSLVGRFSYEQYF
TRBJ2-4 | NA | NA | TRBV5-1 | TGCGCCAGCAGCTTGGATCGGGGGCAGGAAAACATTCAGTACTTC | CASSLDRGQENIQYF
TRBJ2-7 | TRBD1 | NA | TRBV27 | TGTGCCAGCAGTTTCGAGACAGGGTCCTACGAGCAGTACTTC | CASSFETGSYEQYF
TRBJ2-1 | TRBD2 | NA | TRBV9 | TGTGCCAGTGGGACTAGCGGTTCCTACAATGAGCAGTTCTTC | CASGTSGSYNEQFF